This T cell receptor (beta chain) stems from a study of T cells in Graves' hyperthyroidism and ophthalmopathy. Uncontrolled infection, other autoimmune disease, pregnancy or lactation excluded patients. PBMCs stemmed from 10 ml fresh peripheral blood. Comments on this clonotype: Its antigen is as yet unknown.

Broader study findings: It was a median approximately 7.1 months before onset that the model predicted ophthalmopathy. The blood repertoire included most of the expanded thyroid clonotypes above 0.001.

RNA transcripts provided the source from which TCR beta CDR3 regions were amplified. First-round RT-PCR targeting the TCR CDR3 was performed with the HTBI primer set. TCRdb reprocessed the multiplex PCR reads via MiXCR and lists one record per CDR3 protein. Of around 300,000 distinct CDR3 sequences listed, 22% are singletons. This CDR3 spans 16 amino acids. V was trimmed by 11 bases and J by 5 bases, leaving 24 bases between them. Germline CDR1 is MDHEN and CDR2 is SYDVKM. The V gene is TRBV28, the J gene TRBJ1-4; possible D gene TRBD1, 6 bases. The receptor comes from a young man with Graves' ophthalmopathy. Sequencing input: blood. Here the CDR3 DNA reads TGTGCCGCCAGACCCACGGCGGGGGCCCTCAATGAAAAACTGTTTTTT. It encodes CAARPTAGALNEKLFF.